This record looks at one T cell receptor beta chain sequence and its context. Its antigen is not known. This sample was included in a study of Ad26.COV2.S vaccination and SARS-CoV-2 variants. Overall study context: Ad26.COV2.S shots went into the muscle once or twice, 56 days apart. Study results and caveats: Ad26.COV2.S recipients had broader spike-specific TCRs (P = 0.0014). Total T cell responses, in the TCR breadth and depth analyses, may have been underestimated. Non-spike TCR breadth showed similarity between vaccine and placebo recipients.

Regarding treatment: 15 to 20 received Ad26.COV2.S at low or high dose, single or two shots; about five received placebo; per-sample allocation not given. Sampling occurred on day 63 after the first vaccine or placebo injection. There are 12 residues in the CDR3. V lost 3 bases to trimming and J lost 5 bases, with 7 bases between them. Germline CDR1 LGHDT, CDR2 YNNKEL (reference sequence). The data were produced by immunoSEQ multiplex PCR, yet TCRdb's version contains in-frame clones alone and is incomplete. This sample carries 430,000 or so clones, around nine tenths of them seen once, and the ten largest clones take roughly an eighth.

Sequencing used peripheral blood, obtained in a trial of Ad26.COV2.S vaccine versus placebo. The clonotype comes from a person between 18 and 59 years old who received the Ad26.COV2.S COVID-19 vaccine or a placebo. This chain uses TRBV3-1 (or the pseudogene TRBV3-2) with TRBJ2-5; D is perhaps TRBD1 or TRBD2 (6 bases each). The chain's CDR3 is CASSQGGETQYF. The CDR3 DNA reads TGTGCCAGCAGCCAGGGGGGCGAGACCCAGTACTTC.